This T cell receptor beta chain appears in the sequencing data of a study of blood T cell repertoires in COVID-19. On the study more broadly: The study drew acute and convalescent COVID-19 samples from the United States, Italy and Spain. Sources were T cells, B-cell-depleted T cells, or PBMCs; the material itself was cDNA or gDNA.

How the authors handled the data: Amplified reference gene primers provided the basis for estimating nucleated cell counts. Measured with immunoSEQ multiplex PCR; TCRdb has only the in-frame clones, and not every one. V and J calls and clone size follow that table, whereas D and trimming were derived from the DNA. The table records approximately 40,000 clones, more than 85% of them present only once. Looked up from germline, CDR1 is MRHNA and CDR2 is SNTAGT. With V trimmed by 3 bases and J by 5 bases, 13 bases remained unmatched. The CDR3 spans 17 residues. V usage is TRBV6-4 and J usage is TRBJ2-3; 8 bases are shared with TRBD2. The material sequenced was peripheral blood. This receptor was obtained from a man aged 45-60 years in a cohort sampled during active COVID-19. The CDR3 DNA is TGTGCCAGCAGTGAACAAAGCCCCGGGACTAGAAAAGATACGCAGTATTTT. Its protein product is CASSEQSPGTRKDTQYF.